The present T cell receptor (beta chain) was sequenced within a study of cytomegalovirus exposure and HLA in healthy donors. Study results and limitations: Analyzed later, association rates of TCRs varied across HLA loci, with DRB1 most and HLA-C fewest.

The CDR3 sequence is 14 residues long. The germline gives CDR1 SGHNT, CDR2 YYREEE (reference sequence). V lost 0 bases and J 6 bases, leaving 13 bases between the germline ends. As to this clone: Its antigen is currently unknown.

60 Vbeta and 13 Jbeta primers were used in PCR. Generated by immunoSEQ multiplex PCR, the TCRdb table keeps only in-frame clones and is missing some. The sample contains 140,000 to 150,000 clones, more than 75% of which appear only once. Sequencing was carried out using PBMCs. This sequence was found in a man aged 35 to 55 in good health and CMV-seronegative. This chain uses TRBV5-4 with TRBJ2-7; no firm D call. Written as DNA, the CDR3 is TGTGCCAGCAGCTTGGAAAGCAATTCGCCCGAGCAGTACTTC. This encodes CASSLESNSPEQYF.